The 20 T cell receptor beta chains below come from one sample, sequenced in a study of blood T cell repertoires in COVID-19. Generated by immunoSEQ multiplex PCR, the TCRdb table keeps only in-frame clones and is missing some. Among 250,000 to 350,000 clones listed, 86% were seen once. Sequenced material: peripheral blood. The receptors were gathered from a woman younger than 45 with active or convalescent COVID-19.

The chain uses TRBV3-1 (or the pseudogene TRBV3-2) and TRBJ1-2; TRBD1 might be the D (6 bases). V was clipped by 4 bases and J by 1 base, with 13 bases between them. The CDR3 spans 15 residues. From germline, CDR1 is LGHDT and CDR2 YNNKEL (reference sequence). This CDR3 reads CASSPSWGHNYGYTF. The CDR3 DNA is TGTGCCAGCAGCCCCTCCTGGGGACATAACTATGGCTACACCTTC.

This rearrangement joins TRBV30 to TRBJ1-1; a weak D match, TRBD1 (5 bases). CDR1 and CDR2 from the germline V gene are GTSNPN and SVGIG (reference sequence). The CDR3 runs 11 residues. The CDR3 is CCMGGGTEAFF. In DNA form, the CDR3 reads TGTTGCATGGGGGGAGGCACTGAAGCTTTCTTT.

In nucleotides, the CDR3 is TGTGCCAGCAGCGGCGACAATCGGGACAACTCCAACACCATATATTTT. This encodes CASSGDNRDNSNTIYF. J is TRBJ1-3 and V is TRBV9, with a possible D match to TRBD1 (6 bases). Germline values: CDR1 SGDLS, CDR2 YYNGEE. The CDR3 consists of 16 residues. The V end was cut by 3 bases, the J end by 7 bases, with 20 bases between.

The chain employs TRBV7-2 and TRBJ2-7, with TRBD1 matching 9 bases. CDR3 length: 14 amino acids. V was clipped by 6 bases and J by 3 bases; unmatched bases: 6. Germline V CDR1 and CDR2: SGHTA, FQGNSA. CDR3 region: CASSRDREDYEQYF. The CDR3 region has the DNA TGTGCCAGCAGTCGGGACAGGGAGGACTACGAGCAGTACTTC.

CDR3 in amino acids: CASSVGPGYEQYF. DNA of the CDR3: TGTGCCAGCAGCGTAGGTCCAGGATACGAGCAGTACTTC. The chain employs TRBV9 and TRBJ2-7; D uncertain. Germline values: CDR1 SGDLS, CDR2 YYNGEE. V lost 0 bases and J lost 4, with 8 bases in between. The CDR3 is 13 residues long. The full variable domain, rest sourced from reference TRBV9 and TRBJ2-7, is DSGVTQTPKHLITATGQRVTLRCSPRSGDLSVYWYQQSLDQGLQFLIQYYNGEERAKGNILERFSAQQFPDLHSELNLSSLELGDSALYFCASSVGPGYEQYFGPGTRLTVT.

The V gene is TRBV19, the J gene TRBJ2-5; 7 bases are shared with TRBD1. Germline V gene lookup returns CDR1 LNHDA and CDR2 SQIVND (reference sequence). V shed 4 bases and J 5 bases; nucleotides not matched to a gene: 4. This CDR3 contains 13 residues. The CDR3 spells CASSTDRVETQYF. CDR3 in DNA: TGTGCCAGTAGTACAGACAGGGTGGAGACCCAGTACTTC.

The chain combines TRBV5-1 with TRBJ1-1, with D tentatively TRBD1 (5 bases). The V end was cut by 4 bases, the J end by 1 base, with 11 bases between. There are 14 residues in the CDR3. The germline V gene has CDR1 SGHRS and CDR2 YFSETQ. The CDR3 sequence is CASSGALTNTEAFF. For the CDR3, the DNA is TGCGCCAGCAGCGGGGCATTGACGAACACTGAAGCTTTCTTT.

The gene calls are TRBV10-1 and TRBJ1-2; weak D call: TRBD1 (6 bases). Trimming pared 7 bases from V and 3 bases from J, leaving 24 bases between. The CDR3 length is 17 residues. Germline V gene lookup returns CDR1 WNHNN and CDR2 SYGVQD (reference sequence). The CDR3 loop reads CASTTRQDDPIYYGYTF. The CDR3 coding sequence is TGCGCCAGCACTACCAGACAGGACGATCCCATTTACTATGGCTACACCTTC.

V and J are TRBV24-1 and TRBJ1-2; 10 nucleotides line up with TRBD1. This CDR3 region has 13 residues. Per the germline V gene, CDR1 is KGHDR and CDR2 is SFDVKD. V lost 7 bases, J lost 8 bases, and 6 bases stayed unmatched. The CDR3 sequence is CATRGGTGDGYTF. In DNA, the CDR3 is TGTGCCACCAGGGGAGGGACAGGGGACGGCTACACCTTC.

This chain joins TRBV15 and TRBJ2-3; 12 positions agree with TRBD2. The CDR3 has 22 amino acids. Germline-derived CDR1 and CDR2 are LNHNV and YYDKDF (reference sequence). J gave up 1 base and V 5 bases, and 22 bases lay outside the gene matches. CDR3 in amino acids: CATSAGLAGGVTISTRTDTQYF. CDR3 DNA sequence: TGTGCCACCAGCGCGGGGCTAGCGGGGGGGGTAACAATCTCGACCCGCACAGATACGCAGTATTTT.

The chain links TRBV3-1 (or the pseudogene TRBV3-2) to TRBJ2-1; tentative D call: TRBD1 (5 bases). The CDR3 is 13 amino acids. Between the trimmed V and J ends, which lost 1 base and 6 bases, there was a span of 7 bases. Per germline, CDR1 LGHDT and CDR2 YNNKEL (reference sequence). The CDR3 DNA sequence: TGTGCCAGCAGCCAAGTAACAGGCAATGAGCAGTTCTTC. This sequence encodes CASSQVTGNEQFF.

V usage is TRBV5-1 and J usage is TRBJ1-1; a weak D match, TRBD1 (5 bases). Germline V gene data show CDR1 as SGHRS and CDR2 as YFSETQ. Trimming removed 4 bases from V and 1 base from J, with 17 bases in between. This CDR3 spans 16 amino acids. The DNA of the CDR3 is TGCGCCAGCAGCCTGCGGGCCGTCGGGGGGAACACTGAAGCTTTCTTT. This gives the protein CASSLRAVGGNTEAFF.

The gene calls are TRBV28 and TRBJ1-2; D possibly corresponds to TRBD1 (5 bases). The length of the CDR3 is 15 residues. CDR1 is MDHEN and CDR2 is SYDVKM in the germline V gene. The V and J ends lost 2 bases and 4 bases respectively, with 14 bases between them. CDR3 protein: CASSLLQGISYGYTF. In nucleotides, the CDR3 is TGTGCCAGCAGTTTACTTCAGGGAATATCCTATGGCTACACCTTC.

A remark on this clone: At one boundary the junction diverges from the germline segment, which might be a read error. The rearrangement joins TRBV7-9 to TRBJ2-5; 7 positions agree with TRBD1. Germline CDR1 SEHNR, CDR2 FQNEAQ (reference sequence). The CDR3 runs to 11 residues. DNA for the CDR3: TGTGCCAGCACCCCCGGGACAGCCTTTCACTTC. Translated, it gives CASTPGTAFHF.

A note on this clone: The DNA is omitted, as the CDR3 cannot be located on it reliably, and the CDR3 follows TCRdb's listing. The V gene is TRBV12-1, the J gene TRBJ2-1; the table's D call, TRBD2, was not checked against the DNA. TRBV12-1 is assigned pseudogene status. The CDR3 spans 15 amino acids, including both terminal residues. CDR3 protein: CASSFGRGAYNEQFF.

This clone was observed a few times. The junction does not match germline at one end; this may be a read error. This chain links TRBV7-7 with TRBJ2-5, with 11 bases identical to TRBD2. CDR1 SSHAT and CDR2 FNYEAQ come from the germline V gene (reference sequence). The CDR3 is 16 amino acids. The chain's CDR3 is CASSLDSGGALETQYF. The CDR3, as DNA: TGTGCTAGCAGCTTGGATAGCGGGGGGGCCTTGGAGACCCAGTACTTC.

The rearrangement joins TRBV6-5 to TRBJ2-7; maybe TRBD2 (5 bases). CDR3 length: 14 amino acids. The V gene's germline CDR1 is MNHEY and CDR2 SVGAGI. V was clipped by 4 bases and J by 2 bases, with 12 bases between them. In DNA form, the CDR3 reads TGTGCCAGCAGTTTTCGGACTGGAGCCTACGAGCAGTACTTC. It encodes CASSFRTGAYEQYF.

This chain connects TRBV7-9 to TRBJ2-1; TRBD1 might be the D (6 bases). This CDR3 spans 16 amino acids. Trimming left V 4 bases short and J 10 bases short, with 23 bases between. The V gene's germline CDR1 is SEHNR and CDR2 FQNEAQ (reference sequence). CDR3 residues: CASSSRGDGPGMEQFF. The CDR3 region has the DNA TGTGCCAGCAGCTCCAGGGGAGATGGTCCGGGAATGGAGCAGTTCTTC.

The chain links TRBV30 to TRBJ1-2; D may be TRBD1 (6 bases). V lost 2 bases, J lost 8 bases, and 12 bases lay in between. CDR3 length: 12 residues. Germline V gene sequence: CDR1 GTSNPN, CDR2 SVGIG (reference sequence). In DNA, the CDR3 is TGTGCCTGGAGTCGGGGGGCTGACGGCTACACCTTC. As protein: CAWSRGADGYTF. Complete variable domain (other parts from reference TRBV30 and TRBJ1-2): SQTIHQWPATLVQPVGSPLSLECTVEGTSNPNLYWYRQAAGRGLQLLFYSVGIGQISSEVPQNLSASRPQDRQFILSSKKLLLSDSGFYLCAWSRGADGYTFGSGTRLTVV.

The CDR3 loop reads CASSIHAGSYGYTF. CDR3 nucleotides: TGTGCCAGCAGTATACACGCGGGGAGCTATGGCTACACCTTC. This chain uses TRBV28 with TRBJ1-2; D unclear. With 5 bases removed from V and 4 bases from J, the gap between germline ends came to 14 bases. The germline gives CDR1 MDHEN, CDR2 SYDVKM. CDR3 length: 14 amino acids.